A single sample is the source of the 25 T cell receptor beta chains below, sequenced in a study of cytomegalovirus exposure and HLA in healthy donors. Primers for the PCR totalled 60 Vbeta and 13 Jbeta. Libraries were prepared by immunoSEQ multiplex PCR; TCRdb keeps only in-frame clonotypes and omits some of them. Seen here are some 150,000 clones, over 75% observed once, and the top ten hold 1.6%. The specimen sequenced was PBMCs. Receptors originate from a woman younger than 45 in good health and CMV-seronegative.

CDR3 in amino acids: CASKRDRGDEKLFF. In DNA form, the CDR3 reads TGCGCCAGCAAAAGAGACAGGGGGGACGAAAAACTGTTTTTT. The chain carries TRBV10-1 and TRBJ1-4; 9 bases align to TRBD1. V dropped 7 bases and J dropped 8; count of bases not matched to a gene: 8. This CDR3 has 14 residues. The germline V gene has CDR1 WNHNN and CDR2 SYGVQD (reference sequence).

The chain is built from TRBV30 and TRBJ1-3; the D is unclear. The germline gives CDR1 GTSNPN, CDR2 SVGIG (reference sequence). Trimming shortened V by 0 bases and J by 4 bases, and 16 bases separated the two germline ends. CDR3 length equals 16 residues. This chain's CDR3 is CAWSVRGSPWGNTIYF. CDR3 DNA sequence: TGTGCCTGGAGTGTACGAGGGTCTCCCTGGGGAAACACCATATATTTT.

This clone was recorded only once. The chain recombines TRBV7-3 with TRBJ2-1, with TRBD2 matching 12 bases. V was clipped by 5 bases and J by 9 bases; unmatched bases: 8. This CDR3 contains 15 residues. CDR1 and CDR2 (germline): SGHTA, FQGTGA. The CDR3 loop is CASSPQTSGGGEQFF. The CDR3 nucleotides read TGTGCCAGCAGCCCACAGACTAGCGGGGGCGGTGAGCAGTTCTTC.

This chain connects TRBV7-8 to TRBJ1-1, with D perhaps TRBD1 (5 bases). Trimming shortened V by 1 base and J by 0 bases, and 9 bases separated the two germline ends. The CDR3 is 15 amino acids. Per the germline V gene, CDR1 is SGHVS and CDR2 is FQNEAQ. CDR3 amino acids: CASSLGGLLNTEAFF. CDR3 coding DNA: TGTGCCAGCAGCTTAGGGGGACTATTGAACACTGAAGCTTTCTTT. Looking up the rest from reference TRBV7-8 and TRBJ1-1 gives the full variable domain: GAGVSQSPRYKVAKRGQDVALRCDPISGHVSLFWYQQALGQGPEFLTYFQNEAQLDKSGLPSDRFFAERPEGSVSTLKIQRTQQEDSAVYLCASSLGGLLNTEAFFGQGTRLTVV.

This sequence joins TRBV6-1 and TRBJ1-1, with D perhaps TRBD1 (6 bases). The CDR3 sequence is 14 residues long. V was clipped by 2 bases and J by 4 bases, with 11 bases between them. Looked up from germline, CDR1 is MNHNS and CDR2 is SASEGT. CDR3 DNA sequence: TGTGCCAGCAGTGAAAGGGACACCCTCACTGAAGCTTTCTTT. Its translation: CASSERDTLTEAFF.

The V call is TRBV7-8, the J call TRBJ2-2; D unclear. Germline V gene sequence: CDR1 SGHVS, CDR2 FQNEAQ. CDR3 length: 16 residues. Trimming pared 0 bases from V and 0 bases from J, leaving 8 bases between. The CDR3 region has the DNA TGTGCCAGCAGCTTAGCGTCGGGTTCGAACACCGGGGAGCTGTTTTTT. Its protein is CASSLASGSNTGELFF. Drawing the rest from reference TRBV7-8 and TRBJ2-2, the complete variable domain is GAGVSQSPRYKVAKRGQDVALRCDPISGHVSLFWYQQALGQGPEFLTYFQNEAQLDKSGLPSDRFFAERPEGSVSTLKIQRTQQEDSAVYLCASSLASGSNTGELFFGEGSRLTVL.

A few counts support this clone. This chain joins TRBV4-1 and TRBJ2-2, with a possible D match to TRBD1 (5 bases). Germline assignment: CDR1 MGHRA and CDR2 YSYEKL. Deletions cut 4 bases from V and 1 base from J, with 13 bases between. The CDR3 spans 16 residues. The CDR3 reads CASSPVATENTGELFF. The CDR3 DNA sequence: TGCGCCAGCAGCCCAGTCGCGACAGAGAACACCGGGGAGCTGTTTTTT.

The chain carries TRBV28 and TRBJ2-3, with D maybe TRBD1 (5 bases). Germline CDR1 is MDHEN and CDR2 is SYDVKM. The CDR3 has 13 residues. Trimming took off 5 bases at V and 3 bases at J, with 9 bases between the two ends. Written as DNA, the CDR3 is TGTGCCAGCAGTCCCAGGGATACAGATACGCAGTATTTT. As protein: CASSPRDTDTQYF.

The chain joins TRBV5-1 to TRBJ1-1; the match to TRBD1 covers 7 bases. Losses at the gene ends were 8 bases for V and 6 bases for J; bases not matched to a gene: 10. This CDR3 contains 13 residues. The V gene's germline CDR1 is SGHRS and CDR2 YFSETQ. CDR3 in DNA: TGCGCCAGTAAAGACAGGGATTTCGCTGAAGCTTTCTTT. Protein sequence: CASKDRDFAEAFF. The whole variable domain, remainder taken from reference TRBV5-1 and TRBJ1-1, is KAGVTQTPRYLIKTRGQQVTLSCSPISGHRSVSWYQQTPGQGLQFLFEYFSETQRNKGNFPGRFSGRQFSNSRSEMNVSTLELGDSALYLCASKDRDFAEAFFGQGTRLTVV.

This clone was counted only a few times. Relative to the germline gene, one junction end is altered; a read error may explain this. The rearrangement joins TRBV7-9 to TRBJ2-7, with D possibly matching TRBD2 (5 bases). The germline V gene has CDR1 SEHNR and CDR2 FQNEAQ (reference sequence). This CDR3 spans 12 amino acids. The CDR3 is CSSSLARNEQYF. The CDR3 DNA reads TGTTCCAGCAGCTTAGCGAGGAACGAGCAGTACTTC.

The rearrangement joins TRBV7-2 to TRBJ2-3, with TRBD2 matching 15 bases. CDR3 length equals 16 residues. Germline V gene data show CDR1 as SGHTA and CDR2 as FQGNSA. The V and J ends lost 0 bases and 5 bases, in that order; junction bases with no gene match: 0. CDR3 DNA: TGTGCCAGCAGCTTAGCGGGACTAGCGGGAGGAGATACGCAGTATTTT. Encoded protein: CASSLAGLAGGDTQYF. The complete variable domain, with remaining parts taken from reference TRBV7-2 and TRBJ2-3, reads GAGVSQSPSNKVTEKGKDVELRCDPISGHTALYWYRQSLGQGLEFLIYFQGNSAPDKSGLPSDRFSAERTGGSVSTLTIQRTQQEDSAVYLCASSLAGLAGGDTQYFGPGTRLTVL.

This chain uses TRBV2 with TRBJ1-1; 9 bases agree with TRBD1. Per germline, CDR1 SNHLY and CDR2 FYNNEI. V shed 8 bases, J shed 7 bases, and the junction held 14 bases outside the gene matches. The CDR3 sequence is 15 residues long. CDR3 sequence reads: CASGGQGRGVSEAFF. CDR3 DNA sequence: TGTGCCAGCGGGGGACAGGGACGGGGAGTTAGTGAAGCTTTCTTT.

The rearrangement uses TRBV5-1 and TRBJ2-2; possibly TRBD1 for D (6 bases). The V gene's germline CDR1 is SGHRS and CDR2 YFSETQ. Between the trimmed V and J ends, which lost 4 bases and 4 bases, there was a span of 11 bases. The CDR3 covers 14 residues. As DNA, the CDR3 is TGCGCCAGCAGCACAGGGCATGGCACCGGGGAGCTGTTTTTT. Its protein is CASSTGHGTGELFF.

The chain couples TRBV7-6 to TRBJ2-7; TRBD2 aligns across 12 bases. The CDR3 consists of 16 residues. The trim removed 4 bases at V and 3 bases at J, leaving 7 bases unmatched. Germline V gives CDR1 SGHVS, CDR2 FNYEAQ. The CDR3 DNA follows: TGTGCCAGCAGCTCCGGACTAGCGGGAACCTTCTACGAGCAGTACTTC. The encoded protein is CASSSGLAGTFYEQYF.

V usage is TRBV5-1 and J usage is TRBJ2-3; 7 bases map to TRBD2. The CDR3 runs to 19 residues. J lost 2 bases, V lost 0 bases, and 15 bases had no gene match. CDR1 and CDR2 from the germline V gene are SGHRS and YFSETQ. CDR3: CASSLGLAATLGATDTQYF. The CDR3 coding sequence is TGCGCCAGCAGCTTGGGTCTAGCGGCCACCCTAGGGGCCACAGATACGCAGTATTTT.

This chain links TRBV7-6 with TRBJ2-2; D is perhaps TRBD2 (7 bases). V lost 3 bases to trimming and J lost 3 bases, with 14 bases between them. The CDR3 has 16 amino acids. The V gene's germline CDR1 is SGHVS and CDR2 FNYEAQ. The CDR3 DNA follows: TGTGCCAGCAGCTTCAACGGGGGGCCCGACACCGGGGAGCTGTTTTTT. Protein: CASSFNGGPDTGELFF.

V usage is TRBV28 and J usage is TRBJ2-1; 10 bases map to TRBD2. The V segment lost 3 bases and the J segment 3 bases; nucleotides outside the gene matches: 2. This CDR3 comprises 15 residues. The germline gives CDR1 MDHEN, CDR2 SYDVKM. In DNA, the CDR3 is TGTGCCAGCAGTTTTGCTAGCGGGGGCTACAATGAGCAGTTCTTC. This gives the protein CASSFASGGYNEQFF.

The CDR3 loop is CASSGGLNRVPPYEQYF. For the CDR3, the DNA is TGTGCCAGCAGCGGGGGGCTTAACAGGGTACCTCCCTACGAGCAGTACTTC. The chain joins TRBV28 to TRBJ2-5; D perhaps matches TRBD2 (7 bases). The J call is uncertain, as TRBJ2-7 better fits the DNA end. CDR1 and CDR2 (germline): MDHEN, SYDVKM. The CDR3 is 17 amino acids.

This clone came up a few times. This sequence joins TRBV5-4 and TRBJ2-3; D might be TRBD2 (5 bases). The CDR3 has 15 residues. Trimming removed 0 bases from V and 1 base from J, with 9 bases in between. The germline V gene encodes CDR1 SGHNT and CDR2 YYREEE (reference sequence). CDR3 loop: CASSLGGRGTDTQYF. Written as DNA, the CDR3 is TGTGCCAGCAGCTTGGGCGGGCGGGGCACAGATACGCAGTATTTT. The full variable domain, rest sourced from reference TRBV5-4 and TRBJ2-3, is ETGVTQSPTHLIKTRGQQVTLRCSSQSGHNTVSWYQQALGQGPQFIFQYYREEENGRGNFPPRFSGLQFPNYSSELNVNALELDDSALYLCASSLGGRGTDTQYFGPGTRLTVL.

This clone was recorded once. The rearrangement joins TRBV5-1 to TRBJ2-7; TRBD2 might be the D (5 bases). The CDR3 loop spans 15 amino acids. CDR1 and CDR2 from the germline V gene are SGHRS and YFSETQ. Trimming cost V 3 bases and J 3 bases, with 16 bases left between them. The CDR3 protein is CASSSAGSRGYEQYF. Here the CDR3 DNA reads TGCGCCAGCAGCTCCGCGGGTAGTCGGGGCTACGAGCAGTACTTC.

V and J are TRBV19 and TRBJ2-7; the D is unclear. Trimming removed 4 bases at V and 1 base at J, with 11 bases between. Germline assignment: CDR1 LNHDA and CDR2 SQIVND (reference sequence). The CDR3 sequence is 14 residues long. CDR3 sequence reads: CASSTGSVSYEQYF. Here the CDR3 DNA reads TGTGCCAGTAGTACCGGTTCCGTGTCCTACGAGCAGTACTTC.

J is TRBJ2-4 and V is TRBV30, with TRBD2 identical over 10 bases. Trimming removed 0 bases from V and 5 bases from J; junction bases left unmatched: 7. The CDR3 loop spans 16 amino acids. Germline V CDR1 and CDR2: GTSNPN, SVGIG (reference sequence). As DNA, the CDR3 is TGTGCCTGGAGTGTAGGAGCGGGGGGGCGTCAAAACATTCAGTACTTC. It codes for CAWSVGAGGRQNIQYF.

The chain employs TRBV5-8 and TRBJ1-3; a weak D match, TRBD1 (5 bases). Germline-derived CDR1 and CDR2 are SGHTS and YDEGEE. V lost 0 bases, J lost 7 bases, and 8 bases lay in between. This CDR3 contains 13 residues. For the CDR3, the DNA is TGTGCCAGCAGCTTGGGCAGGGTGAACACCATATATTTT. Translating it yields CASSLGRVNTIYF.

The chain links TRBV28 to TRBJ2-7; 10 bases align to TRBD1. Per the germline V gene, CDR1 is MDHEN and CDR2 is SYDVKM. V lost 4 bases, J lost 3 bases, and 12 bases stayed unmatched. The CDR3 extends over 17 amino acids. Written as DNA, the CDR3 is TGTGCCAGCAGTTCCTTTCCTCGGGACAGGGGACGCTACGAGCAGTACTTC. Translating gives CASSSFPRDRGRYEQYF.

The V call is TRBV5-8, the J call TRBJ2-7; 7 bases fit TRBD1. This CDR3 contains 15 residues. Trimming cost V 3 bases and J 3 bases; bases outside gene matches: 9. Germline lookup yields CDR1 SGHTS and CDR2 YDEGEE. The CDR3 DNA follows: TGTGCCAGCAGCTCCTCACAGGGGTCGGGCTACGAGCAGTACTTC. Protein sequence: CASSSSQGSGYEQYF.